This is a list of T cell receptor beta chains from one sample in a study of shared clonotypes between healthy human individuals. Produced via immunoSEQ multiplex PCR; TCRdb's table is partial and in-frame only. The sample records 630,000 or so clones, 95% to 98% being singletons. The sequenced material came from naive CD8+ T cells sorted from blood. Receptor source: a man aged 25-40 years in good health. Both conserved end residues are part of each CDR3.

cdr3_length,j_call,v_call,cdr3_aa
15,TRBJ2-7,TRBV30,CAWSPGLAGFYEQYF
15,TRBJ2-1,TRBV27,CASSLGLAFIDEQFF
12,TRBJ2-7,TRBV25-1,CASSETYYEQYF
15,TRBJ2-2,TRBV27,CASSFRRANTGELFF
10,TRBJ2-1,TRBV21-1,CASGVREQFF
15,TRBJ1-5,TRBV11-2,CASSPIGQGNQPQHF
17,TRBJ1-5,TRBV19,CASSGDREGYSNQPQHF
14,TRBJ1-5,TRBV28,CASSFGVSNQPQHF
20,TRBJ2-7,TRBV28,CASRLSRGTSGRRATYEQYF
15,TRBJ1-4,TRBV15,CATSRARADNEKLFF
16,TRBJ1-3,TRBV7-9,CASSLTGGRTGNTIYF
13,TRBJ1-1,TRBV9,CASSVEVNTEAFF
17,TRBJ1-4,TRBV7-9,CASSPPPDSSRLLKLFF
15,TRBJ2-7,TRBV7-9,CASSLAGPNSYEQYF
14,TRBJ2-7,TRBV5-5,CASSFIPGSYEQYF
16,TRBJ2-7,TRBV27,CASSLLSTSGSLMQYF
13,TRBJ1-2,TRBV6-1,CAIEQGASYGYTF
15,TRBJ1-5,TRBV13,CASSLGGQGRQPQHF
19,TRBJ2-7,TRBV28,CASSFGLAGTGLWSYEQYF
15,TRBJ1-1,TRBV5-4,CASSLEGTGANEAFF
16,TRBJ2-1,TRBV10-3,CAISPRSGRSYNEQFF
16,TRBJ2-2,TRBV9,CASSAYGTGITGELFF